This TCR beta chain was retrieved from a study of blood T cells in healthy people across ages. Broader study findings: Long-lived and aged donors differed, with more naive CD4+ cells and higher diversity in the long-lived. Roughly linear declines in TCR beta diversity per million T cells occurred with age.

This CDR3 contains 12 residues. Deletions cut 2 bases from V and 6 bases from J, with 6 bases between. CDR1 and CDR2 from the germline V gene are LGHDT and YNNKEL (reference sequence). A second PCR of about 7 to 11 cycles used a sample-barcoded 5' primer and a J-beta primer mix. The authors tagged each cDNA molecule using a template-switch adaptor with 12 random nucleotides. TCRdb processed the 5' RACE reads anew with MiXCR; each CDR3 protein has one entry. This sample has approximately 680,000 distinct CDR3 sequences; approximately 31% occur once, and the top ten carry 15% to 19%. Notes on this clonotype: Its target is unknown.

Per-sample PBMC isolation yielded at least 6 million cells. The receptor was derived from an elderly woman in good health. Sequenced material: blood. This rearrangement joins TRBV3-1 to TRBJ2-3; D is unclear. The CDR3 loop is CASSQHGDTQYF. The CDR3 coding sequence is TGTGCCAGCAGCCAACATGGGGATACGCAGTATTTT.